This T cell receptor beta chain was sequenced in a study of early T cells in non-severe SARS-CoV-2 infection. Study-wide background: The study sequenced bulk RNA from unsorted whole blood, with chains unpaired. The study's findings and limits: Anti-spike CD8 responses were favored by VDJdb matching, which missed private and CD4 specificities.

This clonotype was counted only a few times. Antigen specificity is unknown. Unique molecular identifiers were attached to individual cDNA molecules. One entry per CDR3 protein results from TCRdb running MiXCR on the 5' RACE reads. The sample shows tens of thousands of distinct CDR3 sequences, 5.6% of them seen only once. This CDR3 region has 13 residues. V was clipped by 3 bases and J by 3 bases; unmatched bases: 1. Germline-derived CDR1 and CDR2 are KGHSH and LQKENI. The sequencing input was whole blood. The J gene is TRBJ1-2, the V gene TRBV18; the match to TRBD1 covers 7 bases. The TCR sequence derives from an adult who was a healthcare worker with PCR-confirmed SARS-CoV-2 infection or an uninfected control (not recorded which). This CDR3 is CASSPGTDYGYTF. The CDR3 coding sequence is TGTGCCAGCTCACCCGGGACAGACTATGGCTACACCTTC.